Following are 21 T cell receptor beta chains from one sample sequenced in a study of CD8 T cells in Susac syndrome. RNA amounts of about 0.45 to 1 ug underwent reverse transcription with random hexamers. Each CDR3 protein is one row after TCRdb ran MiXCR on the immunoSEQ multiplex PCR reads. The sample consists of about 190,000 distinct CDR3 sequences, nearly 97% of them appearing once. Sequencing was performed on CD4+ T cells from PBMCs. The source of these receptors is a human donor with Susac syndrome.

The J gene is TRBJ2-1, the V gene TRBV20-1; 15 bases align to TRBD2. The CDR3 has 16 amino acids. Germline CDR1 DFQATT, CDR2 SNEGSKA (reference sequence). V was pared by 3 bases and J by 9 bases, with 9 bases of the junction left unmatched. This chain's CDR3 is CSASSGLAGGLSEQFF. The CDR3 DNA reads as TGCAGTGCTAGTTCAGGACTAGCGGGGGGGCTTAGTGAGCAGTTCTTC.

The chain joins TRBV7-9 to TRBJ1-1; D is unresolved. CDR3 length: 14 amino acids. CDR1 is SEHNR and CDR2 is FQNEAQ in the germline V gene (reference sequence). V dropped 1 base and J dropped 0 bases, with 6 bases sitting between them. CDR3 sequence (DNA): TGTGCCAGCAGCTTAGGGATCATGAACACTGAAGCTTTCTTT. Amino acids: CASSLGIMNTEAFF.

This rearrangement joins TRBV5-5 to TRBJ2-4; D uncertain. From germline, CDR1 is SGHKS and CDR2 YYEKEE (reference sequence). V lost 0 bases, J lost 10 bases, and 17 bases lay in between. The CDR3 has 15 amino acids. CDR3 sequence reads: CASSLAVGPYGIQYF. The CDR3 nucleotides read TGTGCCAGCAGCTTGGCGGTCGGGCCCTATGGTATTCAGTACTTC.

In this sample, this clonotype turned up once. This chain uses TRBV20-1 with TRBJ2-1; perhaps TRBD2 as D (5 bases). Germline V gives CDR1 DFQATT, CDR2 SNEGSKA (reference sequence). Deletions cut 3 bases from V and 8 bases from J, with 14 bases between. The CDR3 has 13 amino acids. Written as DNA, the CDR3 is TGCAGTGCTAGGACCCCCGGGCGGGATGAGCAGTTCTTC. Its protein is CSARTPGRDEQFF.

V and J are TRBV6-4 and TRBJ1-1, with D unresolved. CDR1 MRHNA and CDR2 SNTAGT come from the germline V gene. CDR3 length: 12 residues. V dropped 8 bases and J dropped 5 bases, with 12 bases sitting between them. DNA for the CDR3: TGTGCCAGCTTGGACCTGGGGACTGAAGCTTTCTTT. It codes for CASLDLGTEAFF.

The chain uses TRBV6-1 and TRBJ2-1; D ambiguous. Trimming removed 7 bases from V and 1 base from J, with 14 bases in between. The CDR3 consists of 15 residues. The germline V gene has CDR1 MNHNS and CDR2 SASEGT. CDR3 residues: CASNPSGQSYNEQFF. As DNA, the CDR3 is TGTGCCAGCAATCCTTCGGGCCAGTCCTACAATGAGCAGTTCTTC.

The chain has TRBV30 and TRBJ1-1, with 7 bases aligning to TRBD1. Per the germline V gene, CDR1 is GTSNPN and CDR2 is SVGIG (reference sequence). V dropped 5 bases and J dropped 3; count of bases not matched to a gene: 3. The CDR3 runs to 12 residues. The CDR3 here is CAWAQGDTEAFF. As DNA, the CDR3 is TGTGCCTGGGCTCAGGGGGACACTGAAGCTTTCTTT.

This chain joins TRBV5-6 and TRBJ2-1, with D perhaps matching TRBD2 (5 bases). The V end was cut by 1 base, the J end by 10 bases, with 21 bases between. The CDR3 spans 16 residues. Germline assignment: CDR1 SGHDT and CDR2 YYEEEE. The CDR3 region is CASSLRRTGGEGEQFF. The CDR3 region has the DNA TGTGCCAGCAGCTTGCGCCGGACCGGCGGCGAGGGCGAGCAGTTCTTC.

The chain uses TRBV20-1 and TRBJ1-1; 8 bases are shared with TRBD1. The V gene's germline CDR1 is DFQATT and CDR2 SNEGSKA (reference sequence). Unmatched junction bases numbered 9, after V lost 4 bases and J lost 5 bases. CDR3 length: 14 amino acids. This CDR3 reads CSAKTGGTGTEAFF. CDR3 bases: TGCAGTGCTAAAACAGGGGGGACGGGGACTGAAGCTTTCTTT.

This clonotype came up once. The chain carries TRBV29-1 and TRBJ1-2; the D gene is possibly TRBD1 (5 bases). This CDR3 spans 13 amino acids. Germline CDR1 reads SQVTM; CDR2 reads ANQGSEA. V was trimmed by 3 bases and J by 6 bases, leaving 14 bases between them. The DNA of the CDR3 is TGCAGCGTTGATTCCAGTTTAGGGGATGGCTACACCTTC. The encoded protein is CSVDSSLGDGYTF.

The chain uses TRBV28 and TRBJ1-2; 9 bases are a match to TRBD1. Trimming took 6 bases from V and 7 from J; bases not matched to a gene: 15. In germline, CDR1 is MDHEN, CDR2 SYDVKM. The CDR3 contains 16 residues. This chain's CDR3 is CASSPLPPGQGSGYTF. The DNA of the CDR3 is TGTGCCAGCAGCCCTCTACCTCCGGGACAGGGTTCTGGCTACACCTTC.

In the case of this clonotype: A read error may produce the germline difference seen at one junction end. The chain links TRBV4-3 to TRBJ2-7; D perhaps matches TRBD1 (5 bases). The CDR3 sequence is 14 residues long. Germline CDR1 LGHNA, CDR2 YSLEER. The chain's CDR3 is CASSQDAGIGARHF. The CDR3 coding sequence is TGCGCCAGCAGCCAAGATGCAGGGATCGGCGCAAGACATTTC.

The rearrangement uses TRBV18 and TRBJ2-2, with unresolved D. V shed 0 bases and J shed 5 bases, with 7 bases lying between them. The germline V gene encodes CDR1 KGHSH and CDR2 LQKENI. The CDR3 is 14 amino acids. The CDR3, as DNA: TGTGCCAGCTCACCACCCACCTTTACCGGGGAGCTGTTTTTT. Translating it yields CASSPPTFTGELFF. Looking up the rest from reference TRBV18 and TRBJ2-2 gives the full variable domain: NAGVMQNPRHLVRRRGQEARLRCSPMKGHSHVYWYRQLPEEGLKFMVYLQKENIIDESGMPKERFSAEFPKEGPSILRIQQVVRGDSAAYFCASSPPTFTGELFFGEGSRLTVL.

The chain links TRBV30 to TRBJ1-4, with 11 bases matching TRBD1. The CDR3 extends over 14 amino acids. The V gene's germline CDR1 is GTSNPN and CDR2 SVGIG (reference sequence). V lost 3 bases, J lost 7 bases, and 4 bases stayed unmatched. The CDR3 DNA reads TGTGCCTGGAGCGGGACAGGGGGAGTTGAAAAACTGTTTTTT. Translating it yields CAWSGTGGVEKLFF.

The chain couples TRBV9 to TRBJ2-6; 9 positions agree with TRBD2. Germline V CDR1 and CDR2: SGDLS, YYNGEE. CDR3 length equals 17 residues. V trimming: 3 bases; J trimming: 0 bases; junction bases outside the gene matches: 4. The CDR3 spells CASSASGTYSGANVLTF. The DNA of the CDR3 is TGTGCCAGCAGCGCTAGCGGGACCTACTCTGGGGCCAACGTCCTGACTTTC.

The genes are TRBV7-2 and TRBJ2-7; D possibly corresponds to TRBD2 (5 bases). Germline V gene sequence: CDR1 SGHTA, CDR2 FQGNSA. The CDR3 is 14 residues long. The V end lost 2 bases, the J end lost 5 bases, and 13 bases lay between the germline ends. The CDR3 bases are TGTGCCAGCAGCTTAATGAGGGTTGACAACGAGCAGTACTTC. Protein product: CASSLMRVDNEQYF.

This clonotype was seen once. This chain uses TRBV6-1 with TRBJ2-3, with 10 bases lining up with TRBD1. This CDR3 has 16 amino acids. The J segment lost 1 base and the V segment lost 7 bases, leaving 8 bases of the junction unmatched. Germline CDR1 is MNHNS and CDR2 is SASEGT. CDR3 coding DNA: TGTGCCAGCAAATCGGGACAGGGGTATCGCACAGATACGCAGTATTTT. It translates to CASKSGQGYRTDTQYF.

The chain is built from TRBV18 and TRBJ1-1, with D possibly being TRBD1 (5 bases). CDR1 is KGHSH, CDR2 LQKENI, per germline. Trimming left V 0 bases short and J 1 base short, with 9 bases between. CDR3 length equals 15 residues. The CDR3 DNA is TGTGCCAGCTCACCACCGATCGGGGGGAACACTGAAGCTTTCTTT. The encoded protein is CASSPPIGGNTEAFF.

Here the CDR3 DNA reads TGTGCCAGCAGGGATATTGCAAATTCACCCCTCCACTTT. Translated: CASRDIANSPLHF. The gene calls are TRBV2 and TRBJ1-6; D not resolved. This CDR3 is built from 13 residues. Trimming removed 6 bases from V and 7 bases from J, with 10 bases in between. The germline CDR1 and CDR2 sequences are SNHLY and FYNNEI.

J is TRBJ2-1 and V is TRBV6-2 or TRBV6-3; 8 positions match TRBD2. CDR1 is MNHEY and CDR2 is SVGEGT in the germline V gene. The V segment lost 6 bases and the J segment 7 bases; nucleotides outside the gene matches: 8. CDR3 size: 14 residues. CDR3 residues: CASSTGTRWNEQFF. For the CDR3, the DNA is TGTGCCAGCAGCACCGGGACTAGGTGGAATGAGCAGTTCTTC.

The rearrangement joins TRBV27 to TRBJ1-2; no clear D. Germline V gene sequence: CDR1 MNHEY, CDR2 SMNVEV (reference sequence). The CDR3 loop spans 12 amino acids. V was cut by 8 bases and J by 4 bases, with 11 bases left in between. This chain's CDR3 is CASGSVPYGYTF. For the CDR3, the DNA is TGTGCCAGCGGATCGGTCCCCTATGGCTACACCTTC.